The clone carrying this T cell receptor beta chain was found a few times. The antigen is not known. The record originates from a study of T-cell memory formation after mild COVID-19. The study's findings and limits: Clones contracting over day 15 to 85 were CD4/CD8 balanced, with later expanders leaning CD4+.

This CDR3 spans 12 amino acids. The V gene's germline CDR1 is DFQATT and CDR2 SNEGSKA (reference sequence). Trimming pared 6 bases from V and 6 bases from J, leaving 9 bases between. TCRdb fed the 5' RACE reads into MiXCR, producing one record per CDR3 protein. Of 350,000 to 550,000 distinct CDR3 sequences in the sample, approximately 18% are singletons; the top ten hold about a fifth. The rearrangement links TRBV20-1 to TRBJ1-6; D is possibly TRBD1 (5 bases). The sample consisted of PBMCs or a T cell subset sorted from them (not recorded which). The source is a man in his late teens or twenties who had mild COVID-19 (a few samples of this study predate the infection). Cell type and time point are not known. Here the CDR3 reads CSARDPNSPLHF. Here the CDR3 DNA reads TGCAGTGCCAGGGACCCTAATTCACCCCTCCACTTT.